Listed below are T cell receptor beta chains from one sample, sequenced in a study of blood T cell repertoires in COVID-19. This table comes from immunoSEQ multiplex PCR, and its TCRdb copy is limited to in-frame clones, with some not included. The sample holds some 60,000 clones, roughly 85% seen once. Sequencing used peripheral blood. The receptors stem from a human donor in a cohort sampled during active COVID-19. Both conserved end residues are part of each CDR3. The D gene is left open where the match is weak.

V gene,D gene,J gene,CDR3 DNA,CDR3 protein
TRBV27,TRBD2,TRBJ2-7,TGTGCCAGCAGTTTAGGGGCGGGGGGGAGCTCCTACGAGCAGTACTTC,CASSLGAGGSSYEQYF
TRBV7-9,TRBD1,TRBJ2-7,TGTGCCAGCAGCTTACACAGGGGAACGGGAGAGCAGTACTTC,CASSLHRGTGEQYF
TRBV7-3,-,TRBJ2-7,TGTGCCAGCAGCTTAAGCGGGGGCAGCTCCTACGAGCAGTACTTC,CASSLSGGSSYEQYF
TRBV5-4,TRBD1,TRBJ1-3,TGTGCCAGCAGCTTGGGACAGGGAACTGGAAACACCATATATTTT,CASSLGQGTGNTIYF
TRBV7-2,TRBD2,TRBJ2-7,TGTGCCAGCAGCATACTAGCGGGGCCCTACGAGCAGTACTTC,CASSILAGPYEQYF
TRBV27,-,TRBJ2-7,TGTGCCAGCAGTTTCATGGCCTCTGCGGGGATCGACGAGCAGTACTTC,CASSFMASAGIDEQYF
TRBV7-2,-,TRBJ2-7,TGTGCCAGCAGCTTAGGTAGCGGAGACGTCTACGAGCAGTACTTC,CASSLGSGDVYEQYF
TRBV11-3,-,TRBJ2-3,TGTGCCAGCAGCTTAGATTTGGGGGGGCAGTATTTT,CASSLDLGGQYF
TRBV6-1,TRBD1,TRBJ1-4,TGTGCCAGCAGTGAAAGGACAGGGCCTAATGAAAAACTGTTTTTT,CASSERTGPNEKLFF
TRBV9,-,TRBJ2-2,TGTGCCAGCAGCGTAGAGTCTAGCTTTGGGGAGCTGTTTTTT,CASSVESSFGELFF
TRBV3-1/TRBV3-2,-,TRBJ2-3,TGTGCCAGCAGCCAAGATGGAGCGCCCTCTGATACGCAGTATTTT,CASSQDGAPSDTQYF
TRBV21-1,-,TRBJ1-2,TGTGCCAGCAGCAAAAAGGAAAGGGGCGCAGGCTATGGCTACACCTTC,CASSKKERGAGYGYTF